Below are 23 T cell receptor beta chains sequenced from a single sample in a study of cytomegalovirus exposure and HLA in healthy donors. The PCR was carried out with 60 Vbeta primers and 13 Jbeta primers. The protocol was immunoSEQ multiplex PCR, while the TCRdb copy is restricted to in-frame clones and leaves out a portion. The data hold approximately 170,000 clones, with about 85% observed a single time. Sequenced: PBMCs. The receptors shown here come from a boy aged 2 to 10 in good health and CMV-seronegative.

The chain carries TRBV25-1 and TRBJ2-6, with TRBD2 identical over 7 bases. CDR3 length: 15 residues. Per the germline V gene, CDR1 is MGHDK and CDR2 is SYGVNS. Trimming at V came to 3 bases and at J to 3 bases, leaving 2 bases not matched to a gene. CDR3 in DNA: TGTGCCAGCAGTGAGGGGGGGGGTGGGGCCAACGTCCTGACTTTC. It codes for CASSEGGGGANVLTF. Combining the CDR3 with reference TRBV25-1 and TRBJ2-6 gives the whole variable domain EADIYQTPRYLVIGTGKKITLECSQTMGHDKMYWYQQDPGMELHLIHYSYGVNSTEKGDLSSESTVSRIRTEHFPLTLESARPSHTSQYLCASSEGGGGANVLTFGAGSRLTVL.

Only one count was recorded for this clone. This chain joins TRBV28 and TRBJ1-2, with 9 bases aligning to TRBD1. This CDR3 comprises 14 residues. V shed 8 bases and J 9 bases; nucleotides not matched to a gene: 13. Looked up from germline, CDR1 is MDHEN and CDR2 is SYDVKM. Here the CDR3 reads CASWEDRGSRRYTF. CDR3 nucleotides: TGTGCCAGCTGGGAGGACAGGGGATCCAGACGCTACACCTTC.

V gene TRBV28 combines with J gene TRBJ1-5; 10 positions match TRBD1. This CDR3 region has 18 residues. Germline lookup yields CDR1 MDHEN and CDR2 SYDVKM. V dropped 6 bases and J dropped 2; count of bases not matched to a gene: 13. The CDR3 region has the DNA TGTGCCAGCAGAACGACCTTAGGACAGGGGGAAGGCAATCAGCCCCAGCATTTT. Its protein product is CASRTTLGQGEGNQPQHF.

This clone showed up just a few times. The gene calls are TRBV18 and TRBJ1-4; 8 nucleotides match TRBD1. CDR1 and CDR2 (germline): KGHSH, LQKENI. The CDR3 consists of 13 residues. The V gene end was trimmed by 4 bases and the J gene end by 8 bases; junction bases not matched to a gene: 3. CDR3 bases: TGTGCCAGCTCACGCAGGGGGCGGGAAAAACTGTTTTTT. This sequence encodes CASSRRGREKLFF. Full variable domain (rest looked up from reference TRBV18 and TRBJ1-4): NAGVMQNPRHLVRRRGQEARLRCSPMKGHSHVYWYRQLPEEGLKFMVYLQKENIIDESGMPKERFSAEFPKEGPSILRIQQVVRGDSAAYFCASSRRGREKLFFGSGTQLSVL.

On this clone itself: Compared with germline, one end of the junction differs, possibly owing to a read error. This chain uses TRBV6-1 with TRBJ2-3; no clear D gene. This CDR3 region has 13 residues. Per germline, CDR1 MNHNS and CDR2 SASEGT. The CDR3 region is CASTPPGTDMQYF. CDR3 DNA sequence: TGTGCCAGCACCCCTCCTGGTACAGATATGCAGTATTTT.

The CDR3 DNA reads as TGTGCCAGCAGTTTGAGAGTACGTGGGGGGAACTATGGCTACACCTTC. Residues: CASSLRVRGGNYGYTF. The chain is built from TRBV27 and TRBJ1-2, with a tentative D call TRBD1 (5 bases). CDR1 is MNHEY and CDR2 is SMNVEV in the germline V gene (reference sequence). The CDR3 has 16 residues. Trimming cost V 3 bases and J 2 bases, with 16 bases left between them.

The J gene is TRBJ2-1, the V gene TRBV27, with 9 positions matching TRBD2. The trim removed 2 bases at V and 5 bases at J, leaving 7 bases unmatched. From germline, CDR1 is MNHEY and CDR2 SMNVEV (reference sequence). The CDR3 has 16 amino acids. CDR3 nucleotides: TGTGCCAGCAGTTTAAAGCTAGCGGGGCTTAACAATGAGCAGTTCTTC. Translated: CASSLKLAGLNNEQFF.

CDR3 amino acids: CASSIGPTNYGYTF. Written as DNA, the CDR3 is TGTGCCAGTAGTATAGGGCCAACTAACTATGGCTACACCTTC. This sequence joins TRBV19 and TRBJ1-2; D is unresolved. Germline V lookup: CDR1 LNHDA, CDR2 SQIVND (reference sequence). Trimming left V 1 base short and J 0 bases short, with 6 bases between. This CDR3 comprises 14 residues.

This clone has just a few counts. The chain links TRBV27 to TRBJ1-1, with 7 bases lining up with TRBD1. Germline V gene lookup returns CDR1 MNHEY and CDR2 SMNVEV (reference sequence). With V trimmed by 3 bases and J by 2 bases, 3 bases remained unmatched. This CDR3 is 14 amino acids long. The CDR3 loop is CASSFDRENTEAFF. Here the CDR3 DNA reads TGTGCCAGCAGTTTCGACAGGGAAAACACTGAAGCTTTCTTT.

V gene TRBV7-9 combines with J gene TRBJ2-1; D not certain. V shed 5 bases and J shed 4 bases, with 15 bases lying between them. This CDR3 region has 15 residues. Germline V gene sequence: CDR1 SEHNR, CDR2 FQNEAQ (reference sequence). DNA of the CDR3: TGTGCCAGCAGCATAGTAATATTCACTTACAATGAGCAGTTCTTC. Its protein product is CASSIVIFTYNEQFF. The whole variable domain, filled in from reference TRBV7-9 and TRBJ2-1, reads DTGVSQNPRHKITKRGQNVTFRCDPISEHNRLYWYRQTLGQGPEFLTYFQNEAQLEKSRLLSDRFSAERPKGSFSTLEIQRTEQGDSAMYLCASSIVIFTYNEQFFGPGTRLTVL.

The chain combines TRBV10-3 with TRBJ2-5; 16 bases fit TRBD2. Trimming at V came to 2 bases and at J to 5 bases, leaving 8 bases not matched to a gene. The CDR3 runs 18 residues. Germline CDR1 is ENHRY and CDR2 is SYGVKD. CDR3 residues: CAISEPNPGLAGGETQYF. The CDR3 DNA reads TGTGCCATCAGTGAGCCCAATCCGGGACTAGCGGGGGGGGAGACCCAGTACTTC.

CDR3 protein: CASSGRVIQPQHF. DNA of the CDR3: TGTGCCAGTAGTGGCAGGGTTATACAGCCCCAGCATTTT. The chain joins TRBV19 to TRBJ1-5; tentative D call: TRBD1 (5 bases). The germline V and J ends were trimmed by 5 bases and 7 bases, with 12 bases remaining between them. Germline values: CDR1 LNHDA, CDR2 SQIVND (reference sequence). This CDR3 spans 13 amino acids.

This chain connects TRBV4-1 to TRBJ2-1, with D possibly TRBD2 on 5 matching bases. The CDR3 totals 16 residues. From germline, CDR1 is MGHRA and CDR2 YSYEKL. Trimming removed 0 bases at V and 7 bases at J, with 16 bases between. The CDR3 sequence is CASSQDLKFRGNEQFF. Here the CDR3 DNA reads TGCGCCAGCAGCCAAGATCTGAAATTCAGAGGGAATGAGCAGTTCTTC.

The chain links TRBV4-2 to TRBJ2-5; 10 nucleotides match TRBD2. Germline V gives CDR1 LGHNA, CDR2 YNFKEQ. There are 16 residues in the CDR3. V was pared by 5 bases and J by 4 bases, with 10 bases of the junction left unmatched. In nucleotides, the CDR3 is TGTGCCAGCAGCGCGCACCTAGCGGGGGTCGCAGAGACCCAGTACTTC. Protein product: CASSAHLAGVAETQYF.

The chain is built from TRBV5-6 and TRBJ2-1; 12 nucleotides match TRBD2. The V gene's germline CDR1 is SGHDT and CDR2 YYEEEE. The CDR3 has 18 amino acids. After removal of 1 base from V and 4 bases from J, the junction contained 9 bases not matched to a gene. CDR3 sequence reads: CASSLKLAGGRQYNEQFF. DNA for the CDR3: TGTGCCAGCAGCTTGAAGCTAGCGGGGGGGCGCCAGTACAATGAGCAGTTCTTC.

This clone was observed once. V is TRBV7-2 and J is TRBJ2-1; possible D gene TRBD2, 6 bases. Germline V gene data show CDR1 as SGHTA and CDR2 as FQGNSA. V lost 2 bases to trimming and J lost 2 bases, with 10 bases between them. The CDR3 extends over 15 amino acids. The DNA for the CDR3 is TGTGCCAGCAGCTTAAACGGGAGCCCCTACAATGAGCAGTTCTTC. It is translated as CASSLNGSPYNEQFF.

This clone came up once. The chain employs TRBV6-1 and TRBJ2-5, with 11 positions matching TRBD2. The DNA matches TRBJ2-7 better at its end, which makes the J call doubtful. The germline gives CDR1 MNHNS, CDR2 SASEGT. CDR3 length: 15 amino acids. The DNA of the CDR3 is TGTGCCAGCAGTGAAGGGACTAGCGGGTGGTACGAGCAGTACTTC. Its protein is CASSEGTSGWYEQYF.

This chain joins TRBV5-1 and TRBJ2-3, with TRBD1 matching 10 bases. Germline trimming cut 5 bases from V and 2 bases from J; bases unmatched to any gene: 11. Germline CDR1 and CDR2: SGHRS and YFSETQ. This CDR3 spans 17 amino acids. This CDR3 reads CASSLRGDRGTTDTQYF. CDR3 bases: TGCGCCAGCAGTTTGAGGGGGGACAGGGGAACCACAGATACGCAGTATTTT.

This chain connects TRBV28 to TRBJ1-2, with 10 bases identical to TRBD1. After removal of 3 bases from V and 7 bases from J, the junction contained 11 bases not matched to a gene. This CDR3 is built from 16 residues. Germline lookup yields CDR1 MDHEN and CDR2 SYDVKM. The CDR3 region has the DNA TGTGCCAGCAGTTTTAACCCTCGACAGGGGGCGCCTGGCTACACCTTC. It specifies CASSFNPRQGAPGYTF.

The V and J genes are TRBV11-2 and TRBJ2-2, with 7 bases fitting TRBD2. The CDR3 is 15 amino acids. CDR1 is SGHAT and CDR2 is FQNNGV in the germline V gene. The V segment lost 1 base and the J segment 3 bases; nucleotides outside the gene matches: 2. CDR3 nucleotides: TGTGCCAGCAGCTTAGTGCGGGAGTACACCGGGGAGCTGTTTTTT. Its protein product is CASSLVREYTGELFF.

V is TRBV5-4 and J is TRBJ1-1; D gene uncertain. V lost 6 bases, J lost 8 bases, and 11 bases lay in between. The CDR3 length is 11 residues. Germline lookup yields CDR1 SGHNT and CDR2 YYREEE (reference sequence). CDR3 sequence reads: CASTTRGEAFF. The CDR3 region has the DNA TGTGCCAGCACCACCAGAGGGGAAGCTTTCTTT.

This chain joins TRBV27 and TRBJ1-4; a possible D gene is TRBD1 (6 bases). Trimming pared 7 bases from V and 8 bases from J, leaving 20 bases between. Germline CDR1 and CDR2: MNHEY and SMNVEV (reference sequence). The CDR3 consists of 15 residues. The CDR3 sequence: CASTLGAGVGEKLFF. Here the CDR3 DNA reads TGTGCCAGCACCTTAGGGGCAGGGGTGGGCGAAAAACTGTTTTTT.

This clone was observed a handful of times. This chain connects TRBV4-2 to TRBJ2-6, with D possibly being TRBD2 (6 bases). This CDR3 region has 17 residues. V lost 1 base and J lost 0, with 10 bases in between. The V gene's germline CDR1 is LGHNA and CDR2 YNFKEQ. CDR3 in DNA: TGTGCCAGCAGCCAAGCGGGAGAAAGCTCTGGGGCCAACGTCCTGACTTTC. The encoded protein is CASSQAGESSGANVLTF.